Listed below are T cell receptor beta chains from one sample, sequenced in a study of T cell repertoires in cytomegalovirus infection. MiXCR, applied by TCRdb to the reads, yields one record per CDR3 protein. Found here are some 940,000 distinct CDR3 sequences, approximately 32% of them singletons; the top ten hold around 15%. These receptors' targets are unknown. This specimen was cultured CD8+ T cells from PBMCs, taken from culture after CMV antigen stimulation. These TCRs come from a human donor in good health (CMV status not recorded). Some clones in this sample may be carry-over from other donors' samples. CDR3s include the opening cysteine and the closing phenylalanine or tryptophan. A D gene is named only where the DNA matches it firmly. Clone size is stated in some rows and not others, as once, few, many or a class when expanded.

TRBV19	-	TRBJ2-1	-	CASSVLRGRYNEQFF	TGTGCCAGTAGTGTCCTCCGTGGGCGCTACAATGAGCAGTTCTTC
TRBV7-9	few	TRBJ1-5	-	CASMAGLYGNQPQHF	TGTGCCAGCATGGCGGGCCTATACGGCAATCAGCCCCAGCATTTT
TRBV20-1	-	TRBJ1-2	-	CSVQPGGAGYGYTF	TGCAGTGTCCAGCCGGGAGGGGCGGGCTATGGCTACACCTTC
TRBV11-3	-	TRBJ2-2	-	CASSSRVENTGELFF	TGTGCCAGCAGCTCCCGGGTGGAGAACACCGGGGAGCTGTTTTTT
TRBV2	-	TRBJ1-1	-	CASSGGGGQSEAFF	TGTGCCAGCAGTGGGGGTGGGGGCCAAAGTGAAGCTTTCTTT
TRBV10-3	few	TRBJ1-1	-	CAIRGPTEAFF	TGTGCCATCAGAGGGCCCACTGAAGCTTTCTTT
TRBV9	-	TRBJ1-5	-	CASSVYDREPQHF	TGTGCCAGCAGCGTCTACGACCGTGAGCCCCAGCATTTT
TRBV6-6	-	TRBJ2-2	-	CASSGRVGYTGELFF	TGTGCCAGCAGTGGCAGGGTTGGGTACACCGGGGAGCTGTTTTTT
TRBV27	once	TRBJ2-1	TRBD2	CASSTTSGVVGQFF	TGTGCCAGCAGTACCACTAGCGGGGTCGTCGGGCAGTTCTTC
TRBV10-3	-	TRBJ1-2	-	CAIMSGAPYGYTF	TGTGCCATCATGTCCGGGGCTCCCTATGGCTACACCTTC
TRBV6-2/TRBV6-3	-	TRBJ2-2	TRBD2	CASSYSGLAARELFF	TGTGCCAGCAGTTACTCGGGACTAGCGGCCCGGGAGCTGTTTTTT
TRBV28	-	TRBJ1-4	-	CASSSSGFSEKLFF	TGTGCCAGCAGTTCCTCAGGATTCAGTGAAAAACTGTTTTTT
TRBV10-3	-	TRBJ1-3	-	CAISDSGVGNTIYF	TGTGCCATCAGTGACTCTGGGGTAGGCAACACCATATATTTT
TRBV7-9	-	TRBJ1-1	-	CASSLKSHPNTEAFF	TGTGCCAGCAGCTTAAAGAGCCATCCGAACACTGAAGCTTTCTTT
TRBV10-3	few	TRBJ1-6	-	CAISEPPRFNSPLHF	TGTGCCATCAGTGAACCCCCCAGGTTCAATTCACCCCTCCACTTT
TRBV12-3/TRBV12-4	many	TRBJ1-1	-	CASSFGSLIEAFF	TGTGCCAGCAGTTTTGGGAGCCTCATTGAAGCTTTCTTT
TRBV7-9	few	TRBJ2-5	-	CASSPPGHQETQYF	TGTGCCAGCAGTCCCCCGGGACACCAAGAGACCCAGTACTTC
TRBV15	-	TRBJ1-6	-	CATSRDLSSRSPLHF	TGTGCCACCAGCAGAGATCTTTCGTCTCGGTCACCCCTCCACTTT
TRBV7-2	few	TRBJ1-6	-	CASSPGTQIGNSPLHF	TGTGCCAGCAGCCCAGGGACACAGATTGGGAATTCACCCCTCCACTTT
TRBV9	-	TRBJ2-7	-	CASSVVPSEQYF	TGTGCCAGCAGCGTAGTCCCCTCCGAGCAGTACTTC
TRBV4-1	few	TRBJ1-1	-	CASSPSPGDEAFF	TGCGCCAGCAGCCCGAGTCCGGGCGACGAAGCTTTCTTT
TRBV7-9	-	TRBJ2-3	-	CASSDLASGASTDTQYF	TGTGCCAGCAGCGACCTAGCTTCGGGAGCCAGCACAGATACGCAGTATTTT
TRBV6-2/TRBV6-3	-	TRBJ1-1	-	CASSYSTLTENTEAFF	TGTGCCAGCAGTTACTCTACATTGACAGAAAACACTGAAGCTTTCTTT
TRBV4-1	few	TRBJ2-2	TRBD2	CASSQALAGGTGELFF	TGCGCCAGCAGCCAAGCTCTAGCGGGGGGGACCGGGGAGCTGTTTTTT
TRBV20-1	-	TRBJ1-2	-	CSARDRLANYGYTF	TGCAGTGCTAGAGACAGGTTAGCTAACTATGGCTACACCTTC
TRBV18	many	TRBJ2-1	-	CASSPPSPADPYNEQFF	TGTGCCAGCTCACCACCGTCCCCGGCGGACCCCTACAATGAGCAGTTCTTC
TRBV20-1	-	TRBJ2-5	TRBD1	CSARLMTGMETQYF	TGCAGTGCTAGATTAATGACAGGGATGGAGACCCAGTACTTC
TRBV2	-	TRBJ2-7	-	CASSEALGGPTYEQYF	TGTGCCAGCAGTGAAGCCTTGGGGGGCCCGACCTACGAGCAGTACTTC
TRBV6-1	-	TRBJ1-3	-	CASSELSRSGNTIYF	TGTGCCAGCAGTGAATTGTCCCGCTCTGGAAACACCATATATTTT
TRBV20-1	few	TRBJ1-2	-	CSARELDSINYGYTF	TGCAGTGCTAGAGAGCTGGACAGTATAAACTATGGCTACACCTTC
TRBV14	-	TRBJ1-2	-	CASSQTQGRYGYTF	TGTGCCAGCAGCCAAACACAGGGTCGGTATGGCTACACCTTC
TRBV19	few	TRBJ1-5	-	CASSRGDSWGAGQPQHF	TGTGCCAGTAGCCGAGGGGATAGTTGGGGGGCAGGTCAGCCCCAGCATTTT
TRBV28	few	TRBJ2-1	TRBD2	CASSSIAGGPNEQFF	TGTGCCAGCAGTTCCATAGCGGGGGGGCCAAATGAGCAGTTCTTC
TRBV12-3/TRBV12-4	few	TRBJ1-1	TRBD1	CASSSGQGVFAEAFF	TGTGCCAGCAGTTCCGGACAGGGGGTCTTCGCTGAAGCTTTCTTT
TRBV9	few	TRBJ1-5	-	CASSAGAGQPQHF	TGTGCCAGCAGTGCAGGGGCCGGGCAGCCCCAGCATTTT
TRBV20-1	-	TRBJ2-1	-	CSAPDKRGYNEQFF	TGCAGTGCTCCTGACAAAAGGGGATACAATGAGCAGTTCTTC
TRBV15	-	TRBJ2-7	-	CATRKQDEQYF	TGTGCCACCAGGAAGCAGGACGAGCAGTACTTC
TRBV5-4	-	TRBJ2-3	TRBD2	CASSRPPLAGGPGDTQYF	TGTGCCAGCAGCCGACCCCCACTAGCGGGGGGGCCGGGAGATACGCAGTATTTT
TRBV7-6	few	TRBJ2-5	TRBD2	CASSSAGAGGKETQYF	TGTGCCAGCAGCTCGGCGGGAGCGGGGGGGAAAGAGACCCAGTACTTC
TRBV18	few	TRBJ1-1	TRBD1	CASSPPGQPSFEAFF	TGTGCCAGCTCACCTCCGGGACAGCCTAGCTTTGAAGCTTTCTTT
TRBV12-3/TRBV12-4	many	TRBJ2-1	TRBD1	CASSFPDRGSWEQFF	TGTGCCAGCAGTTTCCCTGACAGGGGAAGTTGGGAGCAGTTCTTC
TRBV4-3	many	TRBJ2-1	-	CASSQDGGRGENEQFF	TGCGCCAGCAGCCAAGATGGGGGCAGGGGGGAGAATGAGCAGTTCTTC
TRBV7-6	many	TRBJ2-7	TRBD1	CASRKGQGYEQYF	TGTGCCAGCAGAAAGGGACAGGGCTACGAGCAGTACTTC
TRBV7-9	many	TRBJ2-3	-	CASSSDDLRTQYF	TGTGCCAGCAGCTCGGACGACCTCAGGACGCAGTATTTT
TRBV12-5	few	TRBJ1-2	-	CASAPEGPDGYTF	TGTGCTAGTGCCCCAGAGGGGCCTGATGGCTACACCTTC
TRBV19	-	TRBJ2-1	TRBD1	CASRDRGGPAEQFF	TGTGCCAGTAGGGACAGGGGTGGGCCCGCGGAGCAGTTCTTC
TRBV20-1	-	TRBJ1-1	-	CSARDPRGNTEAFF	TGCAGTGCTAGAGATCCCAGGGGTAACACTGAAGCTTTCTTT
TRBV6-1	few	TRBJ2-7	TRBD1	CASSKDRGSQTEQYF	TGTGCCAGCAGCAAGGACAGGGGGTCACAGACCGAGCAGTACTTC
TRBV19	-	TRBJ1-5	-	CASSIRARDQPQHF	TGTGCCAGTAGTATACGAGCCCGCGATCAGCCCCAGCATTTT
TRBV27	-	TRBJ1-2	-	CASRTLDAANYGYTF	TGTGCCAGCAGAACCCTGGACGCCGCTAACTATGGCTACACCTTC
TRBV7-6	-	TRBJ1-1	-	CATAGDEGWVTEAFF	TGTGCCACCGCAGGGGATGAAGGTTGGGTGACTGAAGCTTTCTTT
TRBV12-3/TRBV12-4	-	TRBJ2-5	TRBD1	CASKTGFQETQYF	TGTGCCAGCAAGACAGGGTTTCAAGAGACCCAGTACTTC
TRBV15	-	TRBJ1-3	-	CATSLISGNTIYF	TGTGCCACCTCCTTAATCTCTGGAAACACCATATATTTT
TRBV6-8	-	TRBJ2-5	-	CASSSDSRPQETQYF	TGTGCCAGCAGTTCCGACAGTAGGCCACAAGAGACCCAGTACTTC
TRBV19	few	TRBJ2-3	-	CASSMGTGDTQYF	TGTGCCAGTAGTATGGGGACGGGGGATACGCAGTATTTT
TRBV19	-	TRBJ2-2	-	CASSILGGGELFF	TGTGCCAGTAGTATTTTAGGTGGCGGGGAGCTGTTTTTT
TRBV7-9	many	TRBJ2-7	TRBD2	CASSPTSGAGSYEQYF	TGTGCCAGCAGCCCCACAAGCGGGGCAGGCAGCTACGAGCAGTACTTC
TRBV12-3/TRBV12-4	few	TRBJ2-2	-	CASGFIALGGAAGTGELFF	TGTGCCAGCGGCTTTATCGCTCTAGGAGGGGCGGCGGGCACCGGGGAGCTGTTTTTT
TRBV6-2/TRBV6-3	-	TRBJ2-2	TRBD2	CASSYWGLAGTGELFF	TGTGCCAGCAGTTACTGGGGACTAGCGGGTACCGGGGAGCTGTTTTTT
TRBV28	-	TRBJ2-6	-	CASSHLRTGANVLTF	TGTGCCAGCAGTCACTTGCGTACTGGGGCCAACGTCCTGACTTTC